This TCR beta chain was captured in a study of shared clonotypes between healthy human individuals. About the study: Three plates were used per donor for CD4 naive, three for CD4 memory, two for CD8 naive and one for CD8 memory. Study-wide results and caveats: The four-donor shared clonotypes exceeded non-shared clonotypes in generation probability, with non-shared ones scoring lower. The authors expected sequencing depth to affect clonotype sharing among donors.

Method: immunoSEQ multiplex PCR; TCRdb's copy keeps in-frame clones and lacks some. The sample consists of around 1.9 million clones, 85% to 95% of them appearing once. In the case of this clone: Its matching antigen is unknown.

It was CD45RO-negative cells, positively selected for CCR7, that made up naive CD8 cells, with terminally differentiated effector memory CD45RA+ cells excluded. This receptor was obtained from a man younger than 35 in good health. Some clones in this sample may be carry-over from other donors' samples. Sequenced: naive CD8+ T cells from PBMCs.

The DNA for the CDR3 is TGTGCCAGCAGTCCATCAGCGGGAGAGGTCAAGAATGAGCAGTTCTTC. Translating gives CASSPSAGEVKNEQFF. The rearrangement joins TRBV27 to TRBJ2-1; 8 nucleotides agree with TRBD2. Looked up from germline, CDR1 is MNHEY and CDR2 is SMNVEV (reference sequence). Germline trimming cut 5 bases from V and 7 bases from J; bases unmatched to any gene: 13. The CDR3 consists of 16 residues.